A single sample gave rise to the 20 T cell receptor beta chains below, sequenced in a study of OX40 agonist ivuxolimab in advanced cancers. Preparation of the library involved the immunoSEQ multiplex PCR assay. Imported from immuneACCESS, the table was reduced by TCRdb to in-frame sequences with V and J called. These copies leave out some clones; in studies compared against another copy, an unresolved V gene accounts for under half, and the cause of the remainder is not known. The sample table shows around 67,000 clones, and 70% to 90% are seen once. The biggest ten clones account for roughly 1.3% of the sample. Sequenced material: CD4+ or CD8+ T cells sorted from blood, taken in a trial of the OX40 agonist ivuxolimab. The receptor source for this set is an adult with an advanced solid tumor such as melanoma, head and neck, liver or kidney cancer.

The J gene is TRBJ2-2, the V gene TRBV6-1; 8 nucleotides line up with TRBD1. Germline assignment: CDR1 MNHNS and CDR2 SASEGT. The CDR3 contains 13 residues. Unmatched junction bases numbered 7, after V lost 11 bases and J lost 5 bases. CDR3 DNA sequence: TGTGCCGGATGGACAGGGAAAACCGGGGAGCTGTTTTTT. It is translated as CAGWTGKTGELFF.

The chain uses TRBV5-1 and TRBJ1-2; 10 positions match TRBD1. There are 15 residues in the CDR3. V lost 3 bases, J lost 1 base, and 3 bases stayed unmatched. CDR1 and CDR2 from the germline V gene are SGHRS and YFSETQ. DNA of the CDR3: TGCGCCAGCAGCTCCGGGACAGGGGATAACTATGGCTACACCTTC. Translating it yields CASSSGTGDNYGYTF.

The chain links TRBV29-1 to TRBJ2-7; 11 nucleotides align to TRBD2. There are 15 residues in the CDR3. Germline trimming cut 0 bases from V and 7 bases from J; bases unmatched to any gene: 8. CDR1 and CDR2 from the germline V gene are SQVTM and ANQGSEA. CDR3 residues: CSVEDRLAGGREQYF. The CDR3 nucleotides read TGCAGCGTTGAAGATCGGCTAGCGGGAGGAAGAGAGCAGTACTTC.

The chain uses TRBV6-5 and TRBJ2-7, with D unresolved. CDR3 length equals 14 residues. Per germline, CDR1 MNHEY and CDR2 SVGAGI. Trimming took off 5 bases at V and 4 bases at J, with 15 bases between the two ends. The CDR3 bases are TGTGCCAGCAGTAGAACGGACCCATATTACGAGCAGTACTTC. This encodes CASSRTDPYYEQYF.

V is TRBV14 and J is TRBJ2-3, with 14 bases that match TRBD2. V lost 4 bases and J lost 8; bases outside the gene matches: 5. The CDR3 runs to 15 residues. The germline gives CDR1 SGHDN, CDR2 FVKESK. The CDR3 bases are TGTGCCAGCAGCCCTGGACTAGCGGGGGGAGGTACGCAGTATTTT. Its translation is CASSPGLAGGGTQYF.

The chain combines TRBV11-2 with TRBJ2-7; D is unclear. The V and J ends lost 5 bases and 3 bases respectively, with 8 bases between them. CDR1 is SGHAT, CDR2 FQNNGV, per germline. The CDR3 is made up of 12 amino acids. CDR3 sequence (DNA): TGTGCCAGCAGCCACGACAACTACGAGCAGTACTTC. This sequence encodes CASSHDNYEQYF.

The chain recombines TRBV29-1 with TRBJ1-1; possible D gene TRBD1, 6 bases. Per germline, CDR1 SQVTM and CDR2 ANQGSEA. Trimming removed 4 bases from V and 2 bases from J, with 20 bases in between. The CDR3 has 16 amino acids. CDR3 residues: CSVVGNMGGGNTEAFF. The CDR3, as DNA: TGCAGCGTTGTCGGCAACATGGGGGGCGGAAACACTGAAGCTTTCTTT. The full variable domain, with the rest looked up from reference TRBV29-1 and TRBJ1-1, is SAVISQKPSRDICQRGTSLTIQCQVDSQVTMMFWYRQQPGQSLTLIATANQGSEATYESGFVIDKFPISRPNLTFSTLTVSNMSPEDSSIYLCSVVGNMGGGNTEAFFGQGTRLTVV.

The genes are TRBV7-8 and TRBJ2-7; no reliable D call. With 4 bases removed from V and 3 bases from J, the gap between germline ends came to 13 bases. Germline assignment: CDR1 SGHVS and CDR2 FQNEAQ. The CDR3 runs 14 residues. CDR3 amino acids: CASSSRSGGYEQYF. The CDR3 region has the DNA TGTGCCAGCAGCTCGAGGTCAGGCGGCTACGAGCAGTACTTC.

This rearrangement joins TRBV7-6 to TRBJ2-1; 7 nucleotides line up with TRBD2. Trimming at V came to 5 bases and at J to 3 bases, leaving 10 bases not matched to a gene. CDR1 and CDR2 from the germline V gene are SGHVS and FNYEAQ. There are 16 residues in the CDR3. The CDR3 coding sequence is TGTGCCAGCAGCGACCATGGGGACTACGACTACAATGAGCAGTTCTTC. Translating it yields CASSDHGDYDYNEQFF.

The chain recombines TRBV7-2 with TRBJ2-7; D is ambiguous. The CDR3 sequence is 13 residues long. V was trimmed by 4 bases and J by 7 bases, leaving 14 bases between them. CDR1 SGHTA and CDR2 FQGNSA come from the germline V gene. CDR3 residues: CASSSVPLLEQYF. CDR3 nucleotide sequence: TGTGCCAGCAGCTCCGTCCCCCTATTGGAGCAGTACTTC. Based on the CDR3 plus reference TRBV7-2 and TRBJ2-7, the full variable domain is GAGVSQSPSNKVTEKGKDVELRCDPISGHTALYWYRQSLGQGLEFLIYFQGNSAPDKSGLPSDRFSAERTGGSVSTLTIQRTQQEDSAVYLCASSSVPLLEQYFGPGTRLTVT.

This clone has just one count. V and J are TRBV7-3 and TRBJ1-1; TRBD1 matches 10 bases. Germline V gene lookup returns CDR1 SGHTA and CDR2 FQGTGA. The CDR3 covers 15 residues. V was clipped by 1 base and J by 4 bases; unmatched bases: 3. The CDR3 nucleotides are TGTGCCAGCAGCTTAATAGGGGACAGGGGCACTGAAGCTTTCTTT. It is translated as CASSLIGDRGTEAFF.

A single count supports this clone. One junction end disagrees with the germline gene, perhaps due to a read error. The chain's CDR3 is CASRREGPSTDTQYF. Here the CDR3 DNA reads TGTGCCAGCAGGCGGGAGGGACCTAGCACAGATACGCAATATTTT. The rearrangement links TRBV6-5 to TRBJ2-3; 9 bases line up with TRBD2. The CDR3 is 15 residues long. Germline V gives CDR1 MNHEY, CDR2 SVGAGI.

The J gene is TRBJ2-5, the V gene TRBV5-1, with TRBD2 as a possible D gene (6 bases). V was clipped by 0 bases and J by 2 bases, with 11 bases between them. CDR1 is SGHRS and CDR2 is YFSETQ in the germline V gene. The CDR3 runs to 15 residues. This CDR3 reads CASSLGTTSQETQYF. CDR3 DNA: TGCGCCAGCAGCTTGGGGACTACCTCTCAAGAGACCCAGTACTTC.

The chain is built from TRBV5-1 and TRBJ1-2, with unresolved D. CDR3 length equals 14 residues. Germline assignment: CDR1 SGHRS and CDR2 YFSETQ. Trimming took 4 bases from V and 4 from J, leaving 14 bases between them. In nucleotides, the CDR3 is TGCGCCAGCAGCGAGGACGGAGCAAGCTATGGCTACACCTTC. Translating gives CASSEDGASYGYTF.

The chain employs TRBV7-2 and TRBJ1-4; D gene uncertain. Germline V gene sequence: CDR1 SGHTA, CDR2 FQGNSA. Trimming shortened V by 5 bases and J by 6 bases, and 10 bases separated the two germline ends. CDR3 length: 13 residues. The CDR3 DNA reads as TGTGCCAGCAGCCCCCGGACCCATGAAAAACTGTTTTTT. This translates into CASSPRTHEKLFF. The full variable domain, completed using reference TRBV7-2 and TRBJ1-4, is GAGVSQSPSNKVTEKGKDVELRCDPISGHTALYWYRQSLGQGLEFLIYFQGNSAPDKSGLPSDRFSAERTGGSVSTLTIQRTQQEDSAVYLCASSPRTHEKLFFGSGTQLSVL.

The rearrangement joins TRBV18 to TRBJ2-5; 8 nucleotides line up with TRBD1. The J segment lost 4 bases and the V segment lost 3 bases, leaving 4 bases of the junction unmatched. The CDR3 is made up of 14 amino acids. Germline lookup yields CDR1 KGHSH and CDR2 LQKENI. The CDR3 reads CASSPRTGRETQYF. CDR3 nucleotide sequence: TGTGCCAGCTCACCTAGGACAGGGCGAGAGACCCAGTACTTC. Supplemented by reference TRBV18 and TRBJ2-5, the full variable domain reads NAGVMQNPRHLVRRRGQEARLRCSPMKGHSHVYWYRQLPEEGLKFMVYLQKENIIDESGMPKERFSAEFPKEGPSILRIQQVVRGDSAAYFCASSPRTGRETQYFGPGTRLLVL.

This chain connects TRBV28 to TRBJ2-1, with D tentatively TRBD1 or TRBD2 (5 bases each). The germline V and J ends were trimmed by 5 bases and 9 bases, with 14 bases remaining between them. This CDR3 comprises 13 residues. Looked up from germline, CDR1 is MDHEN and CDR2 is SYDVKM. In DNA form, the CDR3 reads TGTGCCAGCAGTGGGGGATGGGACGGTGAGCAGTTCTTC. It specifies CASSGGWDGEQFF.

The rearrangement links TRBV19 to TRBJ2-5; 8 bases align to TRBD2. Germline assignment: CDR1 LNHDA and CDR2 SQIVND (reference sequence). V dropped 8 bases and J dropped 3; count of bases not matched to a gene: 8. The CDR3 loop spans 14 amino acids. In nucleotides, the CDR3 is TGTGCCAGTTCAGGCGGGGGGTACGAAGAGACCCAGTACTTC. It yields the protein CASSGGGYEETQYF. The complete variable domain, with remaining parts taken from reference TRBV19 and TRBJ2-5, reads DGGITQSPKYLFRKEGQNVTLSCEQNLNHDAMYWYRQDPGQGLRLIYYSQIVNDFQKGDIAEGYSVSREKKESFPLTVTSAQKNPTAFYLCASSGGGYEETQYFGPGTRLLVL.

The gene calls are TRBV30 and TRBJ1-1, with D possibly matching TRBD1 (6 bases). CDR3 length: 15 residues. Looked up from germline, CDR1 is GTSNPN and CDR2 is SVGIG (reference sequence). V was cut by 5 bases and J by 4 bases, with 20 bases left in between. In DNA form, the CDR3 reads TGTGCCTGGGTCATACCGGGACACTGGGGCACTGAAGCTTTCTTT. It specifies CAWVIPGHWGTEAFF.

CDR3 bases: TGTGCCAGCTCACCATCCCGGGACCACGGGGTAGATGGCTACACCTTC. Its protein product is CASSPSRDHGVDGYTF. The chain is built from TRBV18 and TRBJ1-2; weak D call: TRBD1 (5 bases). V was clipped by 2 bases and J by 6 bases, with 19 bases between them. This CDR3 region has 16 residues. Germline V gene sequence: CDR1 KGHSH, CDR2 LQKENI.